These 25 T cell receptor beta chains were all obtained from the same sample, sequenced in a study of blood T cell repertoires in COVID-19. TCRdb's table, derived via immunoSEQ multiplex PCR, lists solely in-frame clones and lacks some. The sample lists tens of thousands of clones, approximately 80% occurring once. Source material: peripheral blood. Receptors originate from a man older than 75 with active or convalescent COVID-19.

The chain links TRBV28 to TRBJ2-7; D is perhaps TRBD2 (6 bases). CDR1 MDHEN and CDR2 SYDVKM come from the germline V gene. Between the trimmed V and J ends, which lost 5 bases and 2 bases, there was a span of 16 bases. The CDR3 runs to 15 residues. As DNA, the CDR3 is TGTGCCAGCAGTGGGCCCAATGGGAGGACCTACGAGCAGTACTTC. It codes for CASSGPNGRTYEQYF.

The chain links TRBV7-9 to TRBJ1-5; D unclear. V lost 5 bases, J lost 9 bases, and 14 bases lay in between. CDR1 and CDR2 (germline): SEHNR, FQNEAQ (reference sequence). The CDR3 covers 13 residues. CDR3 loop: CASSTGVQWPQHF. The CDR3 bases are TGTGCCAGCAGCACGGGAGTTCAATGGCCCCAGCATTTT.

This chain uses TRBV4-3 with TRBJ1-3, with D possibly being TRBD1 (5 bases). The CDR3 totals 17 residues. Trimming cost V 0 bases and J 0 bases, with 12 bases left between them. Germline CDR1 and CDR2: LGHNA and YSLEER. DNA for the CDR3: TGCGCCAGCAGCCAAGATCAGGGTTTGCTCTCTGGAAACACCATATATTTT. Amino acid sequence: CASSQDQGLLSGNTIYF.

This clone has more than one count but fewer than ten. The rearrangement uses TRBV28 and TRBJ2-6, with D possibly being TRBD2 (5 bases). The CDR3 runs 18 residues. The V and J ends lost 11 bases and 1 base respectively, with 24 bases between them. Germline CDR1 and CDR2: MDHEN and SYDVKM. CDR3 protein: CACASGAARWSGANVLTF. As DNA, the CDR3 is TGTGCCTGTGCGAGCGGAGCTGCGAGATGGTCTGGGGCCAACGTCCTGACTTTC.

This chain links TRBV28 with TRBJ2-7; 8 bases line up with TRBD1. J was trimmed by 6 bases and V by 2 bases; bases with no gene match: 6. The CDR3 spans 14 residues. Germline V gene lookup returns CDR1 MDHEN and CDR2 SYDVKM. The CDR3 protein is CASSLVTGVLEQYF. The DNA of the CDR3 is TGTGCCAGCAGTTTAGTGACAGGGGTTCTCGAGCAGTACTTC.

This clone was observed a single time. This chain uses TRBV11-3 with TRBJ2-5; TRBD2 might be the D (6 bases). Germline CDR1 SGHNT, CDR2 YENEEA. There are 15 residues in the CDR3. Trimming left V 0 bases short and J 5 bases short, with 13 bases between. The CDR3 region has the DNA TGTGCCAGCAGCTTAGATCTGCGCGGGATGGAGACCCAGTACTTC. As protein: CASSLDLRGMETQYF.

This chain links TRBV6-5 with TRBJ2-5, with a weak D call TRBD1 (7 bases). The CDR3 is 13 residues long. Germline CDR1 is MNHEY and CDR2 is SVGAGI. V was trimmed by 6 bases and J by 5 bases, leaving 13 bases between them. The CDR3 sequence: CASSRTGGETQYF. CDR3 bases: TGTGCCAGCAGCAGGACAGGAGGGGAGACCCAGTACTTC.

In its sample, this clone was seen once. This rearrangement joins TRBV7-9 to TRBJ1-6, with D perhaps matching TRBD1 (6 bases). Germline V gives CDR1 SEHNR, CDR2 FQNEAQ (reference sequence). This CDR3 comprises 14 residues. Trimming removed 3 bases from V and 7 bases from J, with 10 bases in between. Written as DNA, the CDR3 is TGTGCCAGCAGCTTCCAGGGGTGGAATTCACCCCTCCACTTT. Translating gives CASSFQGWNSPLHF.

CDR3 sequence: CASSRGGTGELFF. The CDR3 nucleotides read TGTGCCAGCAGCCGAGGAGGCACCGGGGAGCTGTTTTTT. The V call is TRBV12-3 or TRBV12-4, the J call TRBJ2-2, with a tentative D call TRBD2 (5 bases). The CDR3 consists of 13 residues. V was shortened by 6 bases and J by 4 bases, with 9 bases between the two germline ends.

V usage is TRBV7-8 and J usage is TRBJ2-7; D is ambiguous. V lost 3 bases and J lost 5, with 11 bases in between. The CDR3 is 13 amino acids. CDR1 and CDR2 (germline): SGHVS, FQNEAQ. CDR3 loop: CASSFPGVNEQYF. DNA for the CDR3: TGTGCCAGCAGCTTTCCAGGTGTCAACGAGCAGTACTTC.

CDR3 in amino acids: CSVEAGGFDEQYF. The CDR3 nucleotides read TGCAGCGTTGAAGCGGGAGGGTTCGACGAGCAGTACTTC. The chain carries TRBV29-1 and TRBJ2-7, with 8 bases fitting TRBD2. This CDR3 comprises 13 residues. With V trimmed by 1 base and J by 5 bases, 4 bases remained unmatched. CDR1 and CDR2 (germline): SQVTM, ANQGSEA.

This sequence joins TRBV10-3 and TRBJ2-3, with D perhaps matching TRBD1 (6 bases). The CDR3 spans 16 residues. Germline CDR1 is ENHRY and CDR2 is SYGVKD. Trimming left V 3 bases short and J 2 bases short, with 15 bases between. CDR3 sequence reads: CAISDSADSPTDTQYF. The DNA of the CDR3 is TGTGCCATCAGTGACTCGGCGGACAGCCCCACAGATACGCAGTATTTT.

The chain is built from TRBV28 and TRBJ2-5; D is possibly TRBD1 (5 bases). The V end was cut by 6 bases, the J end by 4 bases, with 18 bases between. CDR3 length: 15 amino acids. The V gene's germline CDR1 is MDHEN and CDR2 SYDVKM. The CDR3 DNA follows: TGTGCCAGCAGGGATCAGGGTGTTCTGGGAGAGACCCAGTACTTC. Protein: CASRDQGVLGETQYF.

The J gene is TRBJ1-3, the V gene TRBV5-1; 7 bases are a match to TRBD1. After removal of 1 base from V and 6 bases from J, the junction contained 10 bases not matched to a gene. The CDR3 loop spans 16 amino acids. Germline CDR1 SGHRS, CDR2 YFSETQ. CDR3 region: CASSLFAGTAKNTIYF. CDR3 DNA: TGCGCCAGCAGCTTGTTCGCCGGGACAGCCAAAAACACCATATATTTT.

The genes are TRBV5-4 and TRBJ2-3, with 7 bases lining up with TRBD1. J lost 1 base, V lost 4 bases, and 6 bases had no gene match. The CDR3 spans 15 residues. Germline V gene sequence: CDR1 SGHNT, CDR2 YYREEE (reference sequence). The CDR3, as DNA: TGTGCCAGCAGCCACAGGGGTCGGGGCACAGATACGCAGTATTTT. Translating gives CASSHRGRGTDTQYF.

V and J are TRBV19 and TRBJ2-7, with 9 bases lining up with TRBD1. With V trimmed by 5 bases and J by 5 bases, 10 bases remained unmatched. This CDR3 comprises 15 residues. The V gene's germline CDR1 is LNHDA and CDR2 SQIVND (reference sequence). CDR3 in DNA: TGTGCCAGTAGTGGACGAACAGGGGGCGTCAACGAGCAGTACTTC. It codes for CASSGRTGGVNEQYF.

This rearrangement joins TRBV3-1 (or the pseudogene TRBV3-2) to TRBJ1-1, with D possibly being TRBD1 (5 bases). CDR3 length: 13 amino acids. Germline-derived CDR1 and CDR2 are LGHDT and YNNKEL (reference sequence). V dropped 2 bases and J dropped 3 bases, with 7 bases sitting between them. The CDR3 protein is CASSQKGHTEAFF. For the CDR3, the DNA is TGTGCCAGCAGCCAAAAGGGGCACACTGAAGCTTTCTTT.

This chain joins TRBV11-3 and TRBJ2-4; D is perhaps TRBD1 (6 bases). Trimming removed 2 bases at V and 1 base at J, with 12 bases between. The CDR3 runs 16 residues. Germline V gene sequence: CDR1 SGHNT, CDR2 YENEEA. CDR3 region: CASSLKAGAAKNIQYF. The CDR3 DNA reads TGTGCCAGCAGCTTAAAGGCAGGGGCGGCCAAAAACATTCAGTACTTC. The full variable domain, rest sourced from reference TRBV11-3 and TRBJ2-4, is EAGVVQSPRYKIIEKKQPVAFWCNPISGHNTLYWYLQNLGQGPELLIRYENEEAVDDSQLPKDRFSAERLKGVDSTLKIQPAELGDSAVYLCASSLKAGAAKNIQYFGAGTRLSVL.

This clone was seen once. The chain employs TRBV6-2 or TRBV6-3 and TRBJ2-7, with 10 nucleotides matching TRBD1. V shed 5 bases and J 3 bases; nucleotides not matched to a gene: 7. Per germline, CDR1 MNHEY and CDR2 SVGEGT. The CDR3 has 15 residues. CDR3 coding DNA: TGTGCCAGCAGTCTCGGACAGGGGGGCGTCTACGAGCAGTACTTC. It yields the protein CASSLGQGGVYEQYF.

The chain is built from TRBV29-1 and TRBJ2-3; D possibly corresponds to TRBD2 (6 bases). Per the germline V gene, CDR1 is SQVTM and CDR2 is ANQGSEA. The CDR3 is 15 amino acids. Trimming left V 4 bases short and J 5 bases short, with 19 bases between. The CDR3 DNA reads TGCAGCGTTGCCTCCTCCGGGGGAGCGGGAGATACGCAGTATTTT. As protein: CSVASSGGAGDTQYF.

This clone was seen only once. CDR3 sequence reads: CAWRARGTGELFF. CDR3 DNA: TGTGCCTGGAGGGCACGGGGCACCGGGGAGCTGTTTTTT. V and J are TRBV30 and TRBJ2-2, with D possibly being TRBD2 (5 bases). This CDR3 spans 13 amino acids. With 3 bases removed from V and 4 bases from J, the gap between germline ends came to 9 bases. Germline-derived CDR1 and CDR2 are GTSNPN and SVGIG (reference sequence).

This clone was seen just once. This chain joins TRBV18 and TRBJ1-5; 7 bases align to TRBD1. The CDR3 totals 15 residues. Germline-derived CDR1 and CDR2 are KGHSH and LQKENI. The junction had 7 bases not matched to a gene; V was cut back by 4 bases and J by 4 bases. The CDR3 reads CASSLGQRGNQPQHF. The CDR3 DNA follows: TGTGCCAGCTCACTGGGACAGAGGGGTAATCAGCCCCAGCATTTT.

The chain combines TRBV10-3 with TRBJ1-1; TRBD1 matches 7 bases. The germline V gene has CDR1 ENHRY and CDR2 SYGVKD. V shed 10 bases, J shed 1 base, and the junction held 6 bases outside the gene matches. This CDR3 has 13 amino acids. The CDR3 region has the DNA TGTGCCACCAAGGGACAGAGGAACACTGAAGCTTTCTTT. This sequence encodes CATKGQRNTEAFF.

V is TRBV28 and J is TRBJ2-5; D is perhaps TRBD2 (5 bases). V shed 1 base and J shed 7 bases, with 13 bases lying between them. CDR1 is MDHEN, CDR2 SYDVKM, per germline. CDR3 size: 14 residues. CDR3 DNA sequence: TGTGCCAGCAGTTTATTGAGCGGTTCGGGGACCCAGTACTTC. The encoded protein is CASSLLSGSGTQYF.

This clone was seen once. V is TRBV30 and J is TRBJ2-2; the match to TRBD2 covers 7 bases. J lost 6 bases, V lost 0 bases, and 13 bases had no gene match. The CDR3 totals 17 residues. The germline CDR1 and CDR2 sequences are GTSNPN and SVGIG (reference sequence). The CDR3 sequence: CAWSVLFAGASPGELFF. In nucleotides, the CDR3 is TGTGCCTGGAGTGTACTTTTCGCGGGAGCATCCCCCGGGGAGCTGTTTTTT.